This T cell receptor (beta chain) was sequenced during a study of Ad26.COV2.S vaccination and SARS-CoV-2 variants (dated by TCRdb to 2020 to 2022). Regarding the research as a whole: Donors in the vaccine arm were drawn from COV1001, a multicentre, randomized, double-blind, placebo-controlled phase I-IIa trial testing Ad26.COV2.S in healthy adults. TCRbeta repertoire sequencing served as the tool for gauging how specific and how broad the SARS-CoV-2-reactive T cell receptors were following Ad26.COV2.S vaccination. The TCR-sequenced set comprised around 30 samples: some 19 Ad26.COV2.S vaccine recipients, 5 placebo recipients and 8 SARS-CoV-2 convalescent individuals. Throughout the experiments and outcome assessment, investigators stayed blinded to trial group allocation. Ad26.COV2.S was administered intramuscularly at 5 x 10^10 or 1 x 10^11 viral particles, either as a single shot or as two shots given 56 days apart. Trial participants were randomized into five groups of five, in which low-dose or high-dose Ad26.COV2.S was given once or twice, or placebo was given on both occasions.

Reading the label with the study, this specimen's treatment or condition is: some 19 received Ad26.COV2.S at low or high dose, single or two shots; about 5 received placebo; per-sample allocation not given. Repertoires of vaccine and placebo recipients were sequenced from samples collected on day 63 after the first injection. Cohort 1b enrolled 25 to 30 adults aged 18-55 years at a single site in Boston, USA, between 29 July and 7 August 2020. Ad26.COV2.S was a replication-incompetent adenovirus type 26 vector that expressed a prefusion-stabilized SARS-CoV-2 spike protein derived from the original Wuhan strain. Details on this clone: Which antigen it targets is not known. Base qualities are not provided; no much larger clone lies one nucleotide away.

The immunoSEQ Assay was the method used to sequence TCRbeta CDR3 regions. After extraction, genomic DNA underwent amplification by bias-controlled multiplex PCR, followed by high-throughput sequencing. The authors processed their data as follows. To quantify the absolute abundance of each unique TCRbeta CDR3 region, sequences were collapsed and filtered. T cell fraction was estimated by normalizing TCRbeta template counts to usable DNA, with usable DNA measured through amplification of reference genes found in all nucleated cells. Repertoire TCRs were annotated as SARS-CoV-2-specific by exact matching of V gene, CDR3 amino acid sequence and J gene to a known reactive TCR set. MIRA supplied the reference SARS-CoV-2 TCR set, which was filtered for enrichment in COVID-19-positive ImmuneCODE repertoires so that public or cross-reactive TCRs were removed. Using the MIRA antigens, annotated TCRs were further analysed by specific ORF or by position within an ORF. Depth was the summed frequency of annotated unique rearrangements, while breadth was defined as annotated unique rearrangements over total unique productive rearrangements. Two-sided Wilcoxon rank-sum tests were applied when comparing TCR breadth between groups. The table comes from immuneACCESS by way of TCRdb, which keeps in-frame sequences with V and J called. Part of the clones is missing from these tables; in studies checked, under half for an unresolved V gene and the rest for unknown reasons. The D gene and trimming were derived from the DNA, and the V and J assignments and clone size from that table. Recorded for this sample are roughly 410,000 clones; 83% of them occurred a single time. The top ten constitute about 7.1% of the sample.

The full study reports these points: Spike-specific TCR breadth was higher in Ad26.COV2.S recipients than in placebo recipients (P = 0.0014). After vaccination, spike-specific CD8+ and CD4+ T cell responses were reported to show substantial breadth. Vaccine and placebo recipients had similar non-spike TCR breadth, a finding consistent with the vaccine containing only spike. The authors noted that total T cell responses may have been underestimated by the TCR breadth and depth analyses. The study lacked the statistical power to compare responses across vaccine doses or regimens.

Sample: peripheral blood, taken in a trial of Ad26.COV2.S vaccine versus placebo. This sequence was found in a person aged 18-65 years who received the Ad26.COV2.S COVID-19 vaccine or a placebo.

DNA sequence: TGTGCCAGCAGCTTGGGTGTATTTGACACCGGGGAGCTGTTTTTT. It is translated as CASSLGVFDTGELFF. The rearranged segments are TRBV7-9 and TRBJ2-2, with the D gene call left open. The trim is 3 bases for V and 3 bases for J, with a gap of 11 bases between the germline ends. Counted from cysteine to phenylalanine, this CDR3 has 15 amino acids. Only CDR3 DNA is held: 45 bases, read in frame from base 1. CDR1 and CDR2 were assigned from the germline V gene (reference sequence) as SEHNR and FQNEAQ.